One sample yielded the 8 T cell receptor beta chains listed below, sequenced in a study of monozygotic twins with inflammatory bowel disease. Each CDR3 protein gets one entry in TCRdb, which reprocessed the 5' RACE reads and gives no DNA. The sample has some 300,000 distinct CDR3 sequences. Sequencing was carried out using blood. The receptors were gathered from a human donor with ulcerative colitis or Crohn's disease, or a healthy co-twin of an affected twin (not recorded which).

This chain links TRBV7-9 with TRBJ2-5; TCRdb proposes TRBD2, but this gene call is untestable without DNA. Germline V gives CDR1 SEHNR, CDR2 FQNEAQ (reference sequence). The CDR3 sequence is 15 residues long. The CDR3 sequence is CASSSGTAVQETQYF.

J is TRBJ2-7 and V is TRBV3-1; TCRdb indicates TRBD1, and absent DNA this call remains unverified. The CDR3 is 16 amino acids. The germline V gene encodes CDR1 LGHDT and CDR2 YNNKEL (reference sequence). CDR3: CASSQVIGQGALEQYF.

The CDR3 is CASSFDLFRSRGTGEVEQYF. The chain couples TRBV28 to TRBJ2-7. The CDR3 consists of 20 residues. Germline loops: CDR1 MDHEN, CDR2 SYDVKM.

This chain uses TRBV7-9 with TRBJ2-2; TCRdb proposes TRBD1, but this gene call is untestable without DNA. This CDR3 has 13 residues. CDR1 SEHNR and CDR2 FQNEAQ come from the germline V gene (reference sequence). The CDR3 protein is CASSLVGAGELFF.

J is TRBJ2-1 and V is TRBV4-2; TCRdb lists TRBD2, though no DNA is available to test this call. The germline V gene has CDR1 LGHNA and CDR2 YNFKEQ. This CDR3 spans 15 amino acids. This chain's CDR3 is CASSQWTGGGNEQFF.

The chain uses TRBV28 and TRBJ1-6. The CDR3 totals 13 residues. Germline V gene sequence: CDR1 MDHEN, CDR2 SYDVKM. CDR3 protein: CASVRGGSSPLHF.

This chain connects TRBV28 to TRBJ1-2; as DNA is missing, the TRBD1 call by TCRdb cannot be tested. This CDR3 is built from 14 residues. Germline-derived CDR1 and CDR2 are MDHEN and SYDVKM. This chain's CDR3 is CATEPMQGNYGYTF.

The chain recombines TRBV7-9 with TRBJ1-1; TCRdb reports TRBD1, a call that lacks DNA to check it against. This CDR3 comprises 15 residues. Germline CDR1 and CDR2: SEHNR and FQNEAQ (reference sequence). The CDR3 loop is CASSRSGKKGTEAFF. Based on the CDR3 plus reference TRBV7-9 and TRBJ1-1, the full variable domain is DTGVSQNPRHKITKRGQNVTFRCDPISEHNRLYWYRQTLGQGPEFLTYFQNEAQLEKSRLLSDRFSAERPKGSFSTLEIQRTEQGDSAMYLCASSRSGKKGTEAFFGQGTRLTVV.